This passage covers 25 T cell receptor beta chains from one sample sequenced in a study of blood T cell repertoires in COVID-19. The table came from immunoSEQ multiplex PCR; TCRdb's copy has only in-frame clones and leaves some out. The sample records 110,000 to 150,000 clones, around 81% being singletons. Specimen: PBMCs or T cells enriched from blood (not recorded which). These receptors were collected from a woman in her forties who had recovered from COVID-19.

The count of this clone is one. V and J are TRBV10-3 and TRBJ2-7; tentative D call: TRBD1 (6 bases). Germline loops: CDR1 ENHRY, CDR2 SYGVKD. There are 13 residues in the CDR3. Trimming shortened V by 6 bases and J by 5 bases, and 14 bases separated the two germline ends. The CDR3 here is CAISAPGDDEQYF. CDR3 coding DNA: TGTGCCATCAGCGCCCCAGGGGACGACGAGCAGTACTTC.

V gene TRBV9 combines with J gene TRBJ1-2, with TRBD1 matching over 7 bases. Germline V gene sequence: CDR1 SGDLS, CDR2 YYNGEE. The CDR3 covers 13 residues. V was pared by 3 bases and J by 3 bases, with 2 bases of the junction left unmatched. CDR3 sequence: CASSDGTDYGYTF. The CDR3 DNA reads TGTGCCAGCAGCGACGGGACAGACTATGGCTACACCTTC. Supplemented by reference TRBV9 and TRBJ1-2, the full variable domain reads DSGVTQTPKHLITATGQRVTLRCSPRSGDLSVYWYQQSLDQGLQFLIQYYNGEERAKGNILERFSAQQFPDLHSELNLSSLELGDSALYFCASSDGTDYGYTFGSGTRLTVV.

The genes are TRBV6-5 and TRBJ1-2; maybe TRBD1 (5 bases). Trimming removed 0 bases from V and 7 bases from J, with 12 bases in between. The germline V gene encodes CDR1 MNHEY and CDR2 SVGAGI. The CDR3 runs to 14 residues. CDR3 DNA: TGTGCCAGCAGTTACTCGACTAGGGGCGGTGGCTACACCTTC. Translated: CASSYSTRGGGYTF.

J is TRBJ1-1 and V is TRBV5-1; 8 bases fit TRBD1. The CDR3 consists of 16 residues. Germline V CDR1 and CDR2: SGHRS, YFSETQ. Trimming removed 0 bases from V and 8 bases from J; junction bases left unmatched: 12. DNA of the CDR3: TGCGCCAGCAGCTTGGAAGTTGGACAGGGAAAGGTCGAAGCTTTCTTT. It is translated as CASSLEVGQGKVEAFF.

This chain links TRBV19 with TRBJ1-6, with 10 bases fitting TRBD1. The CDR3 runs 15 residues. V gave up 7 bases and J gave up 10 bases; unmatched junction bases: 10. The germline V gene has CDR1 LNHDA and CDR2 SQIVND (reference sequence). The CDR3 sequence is CASTPGQGYQSPLHF. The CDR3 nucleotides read TGTGCCAGTACCCCGGGACAGGGGTATCAATCACCCCTCCACTTT.

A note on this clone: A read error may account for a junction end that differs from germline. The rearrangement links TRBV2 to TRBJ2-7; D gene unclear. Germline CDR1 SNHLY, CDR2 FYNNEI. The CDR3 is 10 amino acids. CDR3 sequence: CASLLYRPHF. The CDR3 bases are TGTGCCAGCCTACTGTACCGTCCCCACTTC.

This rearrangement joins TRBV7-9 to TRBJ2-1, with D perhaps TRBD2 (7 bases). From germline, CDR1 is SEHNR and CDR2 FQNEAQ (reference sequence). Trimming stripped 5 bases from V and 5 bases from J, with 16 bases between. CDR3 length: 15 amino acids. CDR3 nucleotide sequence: TGTGCCAGCAGCCCGAGGGGGGGGCCCAACAATGAGCAGTTCTTC. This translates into CASSPRGGPNNEQFF.

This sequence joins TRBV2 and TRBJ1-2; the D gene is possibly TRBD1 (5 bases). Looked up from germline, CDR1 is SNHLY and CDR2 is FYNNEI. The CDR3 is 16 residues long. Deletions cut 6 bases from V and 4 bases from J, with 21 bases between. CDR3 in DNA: TGTGCCAGCAGCGCCGGACGACAGCGTCCGACCTATGGCTACACCTTC. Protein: CASSAGRQRPTYGYTF.

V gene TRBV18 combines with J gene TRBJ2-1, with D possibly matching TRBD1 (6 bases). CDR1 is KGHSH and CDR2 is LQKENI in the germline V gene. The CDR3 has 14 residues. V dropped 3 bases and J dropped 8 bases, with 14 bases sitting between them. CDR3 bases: TGTGCCAGCTCACCGGGGGCGCAGATCGATGAGCAGTTCTTC. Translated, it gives CASSPGAQIDEQFF.

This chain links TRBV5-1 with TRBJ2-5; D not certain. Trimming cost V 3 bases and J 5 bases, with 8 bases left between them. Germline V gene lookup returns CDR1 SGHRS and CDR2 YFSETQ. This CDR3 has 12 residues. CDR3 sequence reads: CASSSARETQYF. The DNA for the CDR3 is TGCGCCAGCAGCTCTGCCCGGGAGACCCAGTACTTC. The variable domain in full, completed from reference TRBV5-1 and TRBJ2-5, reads KAGVTQTPRYLIKTRGQQVTLSCSPISGHRSVSWYQQTPGQGLQFLFEYFSETQRNKGNFPGRFSGRQFSNSRSEMNVSTLELGDSALYLCASSSARETQYFGPGTRLLVL.

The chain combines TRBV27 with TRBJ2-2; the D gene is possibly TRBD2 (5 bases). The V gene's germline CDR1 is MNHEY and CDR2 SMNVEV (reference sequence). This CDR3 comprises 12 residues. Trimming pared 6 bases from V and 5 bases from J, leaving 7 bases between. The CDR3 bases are TGTGCCAGCAGCCGGGGAACCGGGGAGCTGTTTTTT. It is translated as CASSRGTGELFF.

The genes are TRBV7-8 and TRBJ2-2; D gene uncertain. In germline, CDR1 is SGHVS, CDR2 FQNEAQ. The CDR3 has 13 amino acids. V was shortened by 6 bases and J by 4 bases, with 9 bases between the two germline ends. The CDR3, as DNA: TGTGCCAGCAGTCCTAATCCCACCGGGGAGCTGTTTTTT. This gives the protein CASSPNPTGELFF.

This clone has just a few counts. The CDR3 DNA is TGTGCCAGCAGTGAATTGGAGTACAATGAGCAGTTCTTC. Residues: CASSELEYNEQFF. The chain recombines TRBV25-1 with TRBJ2-1; D uncertain. V dropped 1 base and J dropped 4 bases, with 5 bases sitting between them. The CDR3 length is 13 residues. CDR1 MGHDK and CDR2 SYGVNS come from the germline V gene.

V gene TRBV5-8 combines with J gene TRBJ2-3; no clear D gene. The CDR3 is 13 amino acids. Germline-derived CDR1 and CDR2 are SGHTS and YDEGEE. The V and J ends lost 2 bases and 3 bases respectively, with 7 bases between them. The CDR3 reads CASSFSLTDTQYF. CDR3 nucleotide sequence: TGTGCCAGCAGCTTCAGTTTGACAGATACGCAGTATTTT.

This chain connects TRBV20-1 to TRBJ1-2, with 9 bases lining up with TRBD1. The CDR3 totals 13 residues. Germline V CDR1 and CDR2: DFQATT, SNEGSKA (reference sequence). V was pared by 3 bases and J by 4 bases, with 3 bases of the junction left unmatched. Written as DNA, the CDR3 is TGCAGTGCTAGTAGGACAGGGGCCTATGGCTACACCTTC. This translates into CSASRTGAYGYTF.

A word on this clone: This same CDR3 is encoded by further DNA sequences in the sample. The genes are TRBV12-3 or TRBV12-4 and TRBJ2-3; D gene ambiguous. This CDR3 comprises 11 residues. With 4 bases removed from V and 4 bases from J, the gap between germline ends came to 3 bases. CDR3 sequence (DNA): TGTGCCAGCAGTTCGGCAGATACGCAGTATTTT. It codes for CASSSADTQYF.

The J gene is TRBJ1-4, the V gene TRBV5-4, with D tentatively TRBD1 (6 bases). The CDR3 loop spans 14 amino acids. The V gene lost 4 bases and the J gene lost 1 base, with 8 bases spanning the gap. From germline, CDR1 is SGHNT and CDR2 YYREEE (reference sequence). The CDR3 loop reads CASSQDRTNEKLFF. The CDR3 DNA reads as TGTGCCAGCAGCCAGGACAGAACTAATGAAAAACTGTTTTTT.

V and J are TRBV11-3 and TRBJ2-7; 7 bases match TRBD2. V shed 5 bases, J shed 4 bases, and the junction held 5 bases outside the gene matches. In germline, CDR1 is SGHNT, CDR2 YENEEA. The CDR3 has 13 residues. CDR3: CASSVTSAYEQYF. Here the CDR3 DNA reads TGTGCCAGCAGCGTCACTAGCGCTTACGAGCAGTACTTC.

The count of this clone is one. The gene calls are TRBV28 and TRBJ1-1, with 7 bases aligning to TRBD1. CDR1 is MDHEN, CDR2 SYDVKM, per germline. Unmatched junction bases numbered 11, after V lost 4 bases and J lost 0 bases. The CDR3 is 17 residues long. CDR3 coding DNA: TGTGCCAGCAGTTCCCTGGACAGGACAAACATGAACACTGAAGCTTTCTTT. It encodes CASSSLDRTNMNTEAFF.

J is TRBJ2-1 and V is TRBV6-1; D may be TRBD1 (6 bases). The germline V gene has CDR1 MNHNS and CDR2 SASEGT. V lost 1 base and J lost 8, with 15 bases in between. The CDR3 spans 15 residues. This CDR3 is CASSEGVGGVDEQFF. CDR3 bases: TGTGCCAGCAGTGAAGGTGTTGGGGGCGTGGATGAGCAGTTCTTC.

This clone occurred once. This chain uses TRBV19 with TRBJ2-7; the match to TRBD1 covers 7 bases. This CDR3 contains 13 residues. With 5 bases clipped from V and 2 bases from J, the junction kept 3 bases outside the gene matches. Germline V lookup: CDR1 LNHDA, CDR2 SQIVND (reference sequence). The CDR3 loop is CASSFQGAYEQYF. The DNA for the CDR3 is TGTGCCAGTAGTTTTCAGGGGGCCTACGAGCAGTACTTC.

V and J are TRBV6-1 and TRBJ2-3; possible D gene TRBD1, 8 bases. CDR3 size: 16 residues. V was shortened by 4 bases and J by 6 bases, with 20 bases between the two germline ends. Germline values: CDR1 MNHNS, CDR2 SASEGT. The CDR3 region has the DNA TGTGCCAGCAGTGTGGTTGAACAGGGGGGGCGGGATACGCAGTATTTT. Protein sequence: CASSVVEQGGRDTQYF.

The CDR3: CASTPDRGRFNEQFF. DNA of the CDR3: TGTGCCAGCACCCCGGACAGGGGGAGGTTCAATGAGCAGTTCTTC. This sequence joins TRBV6-6 and TRBJ2-1, with TRBD1 identical over 10 bases. V lost 7 bases and J lost 6; bases outside the gene matches: 9. The V gene's germline CDR1 is MNHNY and CDR2 SVGAGI (reference sequence). CDR3 length: 15 amino acids.

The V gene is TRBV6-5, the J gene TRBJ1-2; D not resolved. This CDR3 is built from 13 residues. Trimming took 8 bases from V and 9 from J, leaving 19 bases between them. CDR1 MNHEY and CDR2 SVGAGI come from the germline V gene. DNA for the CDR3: TGTGCCAGCGGGGAGGCGATATTAGGCCGCTACACCTTC. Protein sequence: CASGEAILGRYTF.

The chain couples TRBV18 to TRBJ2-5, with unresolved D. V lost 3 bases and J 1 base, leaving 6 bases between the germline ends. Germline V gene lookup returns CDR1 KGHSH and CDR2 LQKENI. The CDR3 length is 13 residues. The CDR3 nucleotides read TGTGCCAGCTCACCCAACTTCCAAGAGACCCAGTACTTC. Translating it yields CASSPNFQETQYF.